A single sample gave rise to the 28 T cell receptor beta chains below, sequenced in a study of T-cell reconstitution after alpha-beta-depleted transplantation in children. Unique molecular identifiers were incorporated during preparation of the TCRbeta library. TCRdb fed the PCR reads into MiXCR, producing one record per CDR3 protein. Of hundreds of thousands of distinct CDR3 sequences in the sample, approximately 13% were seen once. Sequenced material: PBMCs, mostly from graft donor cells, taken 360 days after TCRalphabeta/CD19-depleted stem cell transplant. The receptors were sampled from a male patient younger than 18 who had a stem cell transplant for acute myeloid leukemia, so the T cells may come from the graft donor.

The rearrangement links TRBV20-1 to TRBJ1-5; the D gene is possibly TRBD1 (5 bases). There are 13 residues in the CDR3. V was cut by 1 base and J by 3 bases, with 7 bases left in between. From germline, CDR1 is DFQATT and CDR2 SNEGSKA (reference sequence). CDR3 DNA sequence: TGCAGTGCTAGAGCGACAGTCAATCAGCCCCAGCATTTT. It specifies CSARATVNQPQHF.

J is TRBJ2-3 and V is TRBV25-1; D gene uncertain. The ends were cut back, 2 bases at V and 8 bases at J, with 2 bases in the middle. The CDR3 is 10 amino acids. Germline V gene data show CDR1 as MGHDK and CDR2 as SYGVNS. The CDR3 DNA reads TGTGCCAGCAGTGAAGGTACGCAGTATTTT. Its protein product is CASSEGTQYF.

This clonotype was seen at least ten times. The CDR3 region is CATRRGFQANDEQFF. The DNA of the CDR3 is TGTGCCACCCGCCGGGGGTTCCAGGCCAATGATGAGCAGTTCTTC. The rearrangement joins TRBV21-1 to TRBJ2-1; TRBD1 is the table's D call, not checked against the DNA. TRBV21-1 is deemed a pseudogene. The CDR3 extends over 15 amino acids.

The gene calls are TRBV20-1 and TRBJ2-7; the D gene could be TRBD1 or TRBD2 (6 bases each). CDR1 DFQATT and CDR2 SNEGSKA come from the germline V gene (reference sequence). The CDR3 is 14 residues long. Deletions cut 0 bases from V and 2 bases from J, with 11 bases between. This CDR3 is CSARDGGPPYEQYF. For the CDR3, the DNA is TGCAGTGCTAGAGATGGGGGGCCCCCCTACGAGCAGTACTTC.

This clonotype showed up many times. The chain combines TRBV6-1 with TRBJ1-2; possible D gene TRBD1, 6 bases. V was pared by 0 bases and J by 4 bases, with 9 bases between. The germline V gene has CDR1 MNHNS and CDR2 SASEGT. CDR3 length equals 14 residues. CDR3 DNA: TGTGCCAGCAGTGAAGCGACAGGTTCCTATGGCTACACCTTC. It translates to CASSEATGSYGYTF.

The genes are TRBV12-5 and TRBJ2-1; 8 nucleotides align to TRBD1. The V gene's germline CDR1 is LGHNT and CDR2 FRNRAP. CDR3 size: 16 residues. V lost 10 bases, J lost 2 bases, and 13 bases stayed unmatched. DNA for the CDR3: TGTGCTATCTCCAGGACCGGGACAGGTACCTACAATGAGCAGTTCTTC. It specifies CAISRTGTGTYNEQFF.

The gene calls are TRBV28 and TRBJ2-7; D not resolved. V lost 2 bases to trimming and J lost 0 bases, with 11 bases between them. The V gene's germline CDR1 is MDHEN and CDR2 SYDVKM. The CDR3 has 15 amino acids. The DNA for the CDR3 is TGTGCCAGCAGTTTAGGGCCACGAAGCTCCTACGAGCAGTACTTC. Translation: CASSLGPRSSYEQYF.

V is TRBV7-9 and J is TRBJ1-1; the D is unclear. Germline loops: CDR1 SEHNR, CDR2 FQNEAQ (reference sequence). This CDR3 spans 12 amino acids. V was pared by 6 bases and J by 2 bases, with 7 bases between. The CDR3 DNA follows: TGTGCCAGCAGTTCAGTAAACACTGAAGCTTTCTTT. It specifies CASSSVNTEAFF.

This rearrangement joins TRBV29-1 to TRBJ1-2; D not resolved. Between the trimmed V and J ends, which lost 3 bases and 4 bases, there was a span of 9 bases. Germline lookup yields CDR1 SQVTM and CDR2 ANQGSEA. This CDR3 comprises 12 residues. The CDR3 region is CSVDGEIYGYTF. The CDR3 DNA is TGCAGCGTTGATGGGGAGATCTATGGCTACACCTTC.

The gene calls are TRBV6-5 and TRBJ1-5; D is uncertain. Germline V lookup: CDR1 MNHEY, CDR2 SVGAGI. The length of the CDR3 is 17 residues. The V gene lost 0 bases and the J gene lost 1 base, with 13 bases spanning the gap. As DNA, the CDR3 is TGTGCCAGCAGTTACTCCGGGTCAACATTAAGCAATCAGCCCCAGCATTTT. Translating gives CASSYSGSTLSNQPQHF.

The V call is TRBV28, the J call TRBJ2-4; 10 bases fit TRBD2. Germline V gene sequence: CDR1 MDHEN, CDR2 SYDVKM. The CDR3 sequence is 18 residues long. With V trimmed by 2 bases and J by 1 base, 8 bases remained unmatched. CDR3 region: CASSLGSAGGRAKNIQYF. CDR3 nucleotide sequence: TGTGCCAGCAGTTTAGGATCAGCGGGAGGGCGGGCCAAAAACATTCAGTACTTC. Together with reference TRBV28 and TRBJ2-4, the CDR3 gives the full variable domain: DVKVTQSSRYLVKRTGEKVFLECVQDMDHENMFWYRQDPGLGLRLIYFSYDVKMKEKGDIPEGYSVSREKKERFSLILESASTNQTSMYLCASSLGSAGGRAKNIQYFGAGTRLSVL.

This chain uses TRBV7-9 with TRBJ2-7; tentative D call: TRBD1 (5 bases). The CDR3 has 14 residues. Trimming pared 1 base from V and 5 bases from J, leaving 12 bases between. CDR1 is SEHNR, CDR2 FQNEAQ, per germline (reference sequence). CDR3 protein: CASSLDVGVHEQYF. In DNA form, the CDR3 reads TGTGCCAGCAGCTTAGACGTAGGGGTGCACGAGCAGTACTTC.

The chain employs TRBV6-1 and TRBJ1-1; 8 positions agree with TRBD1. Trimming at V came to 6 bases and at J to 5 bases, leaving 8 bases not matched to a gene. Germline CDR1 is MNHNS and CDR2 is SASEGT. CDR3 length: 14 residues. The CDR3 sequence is CASSPDRVKTEAFF. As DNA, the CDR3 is TGTGCCAGCAGCCCGGACAGGGTAAAGACTGAAGCTTTCTTT.

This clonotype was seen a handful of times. Here the CDR3 reads CSARLVGTSEQYF. In DNA, the CDR3 is TGCAGTGCTCGCCTGGTAGGGACTTCGGAGCAGTACTTC. The chain joins TRBV20-1 to TRBJ2-7, with D possibly TRBD2 on 6 matching bases. Germline CDR1 DFQATT, CDR2 SNEGSKA (reference sequence). V was clipped by 5 bases and J by 7 bases, with 18 bases between them. CDR3 size: 13 residues.

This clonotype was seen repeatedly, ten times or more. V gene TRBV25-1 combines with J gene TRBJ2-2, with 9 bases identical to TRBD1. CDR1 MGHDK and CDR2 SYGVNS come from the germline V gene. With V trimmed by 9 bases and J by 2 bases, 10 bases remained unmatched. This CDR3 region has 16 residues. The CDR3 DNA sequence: TGTGCCAGTATAAGCGGGACAGGGCTAAACACCGGGGAGCTGTTTTTT. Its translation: CASISGTGLNTGELFF.

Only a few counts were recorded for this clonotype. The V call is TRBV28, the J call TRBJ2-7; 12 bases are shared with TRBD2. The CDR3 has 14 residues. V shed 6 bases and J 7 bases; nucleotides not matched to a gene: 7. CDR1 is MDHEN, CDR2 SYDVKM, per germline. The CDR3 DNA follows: TGTGCCAGCAGCGTGACTAGCGGGAGCAATGAGCAGTACTTC. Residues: CASSVTSGSNEQYF.

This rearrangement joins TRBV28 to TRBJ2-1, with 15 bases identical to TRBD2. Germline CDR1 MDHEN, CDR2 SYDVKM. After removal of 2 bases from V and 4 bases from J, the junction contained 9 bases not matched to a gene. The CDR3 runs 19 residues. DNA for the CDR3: TGTGCCAGCAGTTTAGCCCACGGACTAGCGGGAGGGGCTTACAATGAGCAGTTCTTC. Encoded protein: CASSLAHGLAGGAYNEQFF.

DNA for the CDR3: TGTGCCAGCAGTTCCGGGACAGAGGGGCAGTACTTC. Amino acid sequence: CASSSGTEGQYF. The chain is built from TRBV6-6 and TRBJ2-7, with 7 bases matching TRBD1. With 4 bases clipped from V and 9 bases from J, the junction kept 6 bases outside the gene matches. The CDR3 spans 12 residues. Germline V CDR1 and CDR2: MNHNY, SVGAGI (reference sequence).

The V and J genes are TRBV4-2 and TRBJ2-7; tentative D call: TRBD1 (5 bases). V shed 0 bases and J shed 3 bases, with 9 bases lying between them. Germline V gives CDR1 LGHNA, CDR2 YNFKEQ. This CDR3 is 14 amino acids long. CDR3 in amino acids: CASSQETTVYEQYF. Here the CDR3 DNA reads TGTGCCAGCAGCCAAGAAACGACAGTCTACGAGCAGTACTTC.

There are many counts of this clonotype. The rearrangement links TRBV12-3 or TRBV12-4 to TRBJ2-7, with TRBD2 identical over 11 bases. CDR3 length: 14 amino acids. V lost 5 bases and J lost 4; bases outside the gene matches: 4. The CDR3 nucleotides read TGTGCCAGCAGTCCGGGACTAGCGGCGTACGAGCAGTACTTC. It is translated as CASSPGLAAYEQYF.

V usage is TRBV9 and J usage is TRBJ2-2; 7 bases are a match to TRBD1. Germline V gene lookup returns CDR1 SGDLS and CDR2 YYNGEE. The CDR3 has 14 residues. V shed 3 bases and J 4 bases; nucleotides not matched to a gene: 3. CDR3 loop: CASSEWDSTGELFF. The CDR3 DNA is TGTGCCAGCAGCGAATGGGACAGCACCGGGGAGCTGTTTTTT.

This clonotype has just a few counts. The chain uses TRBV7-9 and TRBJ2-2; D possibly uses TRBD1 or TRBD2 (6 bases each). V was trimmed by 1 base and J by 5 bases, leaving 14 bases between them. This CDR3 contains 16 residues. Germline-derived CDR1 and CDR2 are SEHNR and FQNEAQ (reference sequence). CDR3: CASSLGRGPGTGELFF. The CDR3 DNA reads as TGTGCCAGCAGCTTAGGACGGGGGCCGGGGACCGGGGAGCTGTTTTTT.

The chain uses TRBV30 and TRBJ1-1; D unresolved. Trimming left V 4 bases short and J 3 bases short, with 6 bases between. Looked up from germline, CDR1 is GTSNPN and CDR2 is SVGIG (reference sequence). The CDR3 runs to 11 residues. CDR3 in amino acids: CAWTGYTEAFF. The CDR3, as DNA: TGTGCCTGGACAGGTTACACTGAAGCTTTCTTT. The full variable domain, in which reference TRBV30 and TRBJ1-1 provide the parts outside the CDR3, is SQTIHQWPATLVQPVGSPLSLECTVEGTSNPNLYWYRQAAGRGLQLLFYSVGIGQISSEVPQNLSASRPQDRQFILSSKKLLLSDSGFYLCAWTGYTEAFFGQGTRLTVV.

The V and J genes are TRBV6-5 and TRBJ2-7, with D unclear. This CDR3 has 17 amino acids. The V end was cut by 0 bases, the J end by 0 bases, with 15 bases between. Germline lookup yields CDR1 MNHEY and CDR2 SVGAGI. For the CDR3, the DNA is TGTGCCAGCAGTTACTCCCCTAACTGGCCCAGCTCCTACGAGCAGTACTTC. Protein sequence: CASSYSPNWPSSYEQYF.

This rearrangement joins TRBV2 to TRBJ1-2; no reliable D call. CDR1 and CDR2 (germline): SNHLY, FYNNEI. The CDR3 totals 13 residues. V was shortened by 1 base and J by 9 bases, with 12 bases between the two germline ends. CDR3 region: CASSEGSLRSYTF. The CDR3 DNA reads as TGTGCCAGCAGTGAAGGGTCATTGAGGAGCTACACCTTC.

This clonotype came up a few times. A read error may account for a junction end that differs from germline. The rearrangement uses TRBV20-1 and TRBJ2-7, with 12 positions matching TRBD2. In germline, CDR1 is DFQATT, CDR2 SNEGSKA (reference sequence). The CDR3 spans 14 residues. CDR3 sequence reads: CSAVVASGREGQDF. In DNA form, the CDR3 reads TGCAGTGCTGTCGTCGCTAGCGGGAGGGAAGGGCAGGACTTC.

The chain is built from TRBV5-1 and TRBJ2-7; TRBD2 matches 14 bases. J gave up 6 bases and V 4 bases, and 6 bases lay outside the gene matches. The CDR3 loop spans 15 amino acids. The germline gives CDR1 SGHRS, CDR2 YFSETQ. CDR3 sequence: CASSPDGTSGSEQYF. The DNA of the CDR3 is TGCGCCAGCAGCCCCGATGGGACTAGCGGGAGCGAGCAGTACTTC.

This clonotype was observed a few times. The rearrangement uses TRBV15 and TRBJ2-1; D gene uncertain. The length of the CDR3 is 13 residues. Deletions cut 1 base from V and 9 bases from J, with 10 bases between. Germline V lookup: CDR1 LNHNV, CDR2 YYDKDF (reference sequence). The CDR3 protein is CATSRVLSFEQFF. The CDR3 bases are TGTGCCACCAGCAGAGTCCTGTCGTTTGAGCAGTTCTTC.